The present TCR beta chain was sequenced within a study of CXCR3-negative and CXCR3-positive naive CD8 T cells (dated by TCRdb to 2018 to 2020). About the full investigation: In total, 130 million to 150 million TRB reads were obtained, corresponding to roughly 1.5 +/- 0.3 million reads per library. Diversity and physicochemical repertoire analyses covered over 10 donors pooled from two independent experiments. TRBV-TRBJ cluster analysis included naive subsets from roughly 5 donors and memory cells from 3 donors.

On this clonotype itself: Its antigen specificity is not known.

Instrument on record: NextSeq 550. The Human TCR Profiling Kit (MiLaboratory) was used to make UMI-labeled 5' RACE TRB cDNA libraries. cDNA synthesis used the entire amount of extracted RNA, and PCR amplification then used the entire amount of cDNA produced. Libraries were prepared in parallel with an identical number of PCR cycles. Processing in the source paper ran as follows. With a minimum of two reads required per UMI, MIGEC and MiXCR pulled out about 50,000 +/- 10,000 unique UMI-labeled TRB cDNA molecules from each library. On average, each library contained approximately 40,000 +/- 10,000 functional in-frame TRB CDR3 nucleotide clonotypes without stop codons. After downsampling to 5000 UMI-labeled TRB molecules per sample, diversity metrics such as normalized Shannon-Wiener and Chao1 were calculated in VDJtools. VDJtools computed clonotype-size-weighted physicochemical properties of the central five CDR3 residues: interaction energy, strength, volume and Kidera factor 4. Once TCRdb had reprocessed the reads, it stored one entry per CDR3 protein sequence and supplied no DNA. These V and J calls are TCRdb output, not the study's own analysis. This sample's records show tens of thousands of distinct CDR3 sequences. The ten top clones hold 0.8% to 0.85% of the sample.

For every CD8+ T cell subset, fewer than 350,000 cells were flow-sorted straight into RLT lysis buffer, and each subset was sorted in triplicate. To keep memory contaminants out, a stringent definition of naive CD8+ T cells was applied: CD45RO-CCR7+CD27+CD95-. Peripheral blood mononuclear cells were isolated from buffy coats by standard density gradient centrifugation. A FACSAria III was used to flow-sort naive CXCR3-negative and CXCR3-positive CD8+ T cells. An RNeasy Mini Kit was used to extract total RNA from the sorted cells. Overall results and qualifications from the work: Compared with CXCR3-negative naive cells, CXCR3-positive naive cells had TRB CDR3s with higher hydrophobicity (lower Kidera factor 4), lower energy, and higher strength and volume indices. Naive CXCR3-negative and CXCR3-positive cells from the same donor showed similar TRBV-TRBJ usage, whereas memory cells showed distinct patterns. Because surface CD5, which is linked to self-reactivity in mice, was comparable between the naive subsets, TCR interaction strength was also inferred from TRB CDR3 physicochemical properties. Comparably high repertoire diversity was found in both naive subsets, whereas much lower repertoire diversity was found in memory CD8+ T cells. Freshly isolated PBMCs were used for most assays because CXCR3 expression partially decreased after cryopreservation.

From cysteine to phenylalanine, the CDR3 is 15 amino acids long. A DNA sequence was not provided. The germline V gene (reference sequence) provides CDR1 DFQATT and CDR2 SNEGSKA. The chain joins TRBV20-1 to TRBJ1-5. The sequenced sample was naive CXCR3+ CD8+ T cells from blood. The cell subset or site tag for this specimen amounts to: CD45RO-CCR7+CD27+CD95- naive CD8+ T cells expressing CXCR3 (TNR3+). The clonotype comes from a human donor in good health. Some clones in this sample may be carry-over from other donors' samples. CDR3 region: CSALPAGSEIQPQHF.